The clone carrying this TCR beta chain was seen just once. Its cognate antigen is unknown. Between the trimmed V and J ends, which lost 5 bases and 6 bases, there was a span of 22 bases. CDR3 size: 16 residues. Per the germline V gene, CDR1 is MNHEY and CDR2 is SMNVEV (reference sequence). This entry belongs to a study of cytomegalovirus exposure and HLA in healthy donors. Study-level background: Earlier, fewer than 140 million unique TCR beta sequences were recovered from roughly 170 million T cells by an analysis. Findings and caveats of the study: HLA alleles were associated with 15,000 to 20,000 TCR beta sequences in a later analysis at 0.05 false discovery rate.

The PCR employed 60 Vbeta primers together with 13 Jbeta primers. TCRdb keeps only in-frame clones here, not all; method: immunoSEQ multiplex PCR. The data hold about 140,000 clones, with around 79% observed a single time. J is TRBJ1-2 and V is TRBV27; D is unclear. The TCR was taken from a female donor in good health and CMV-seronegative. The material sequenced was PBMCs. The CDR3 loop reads CASSPQSEGRVHGYTF. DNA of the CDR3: TGTGCCAGCAGTCCCCAATCAGAGGGTCGAGTCCATGGCTACACCTTC.